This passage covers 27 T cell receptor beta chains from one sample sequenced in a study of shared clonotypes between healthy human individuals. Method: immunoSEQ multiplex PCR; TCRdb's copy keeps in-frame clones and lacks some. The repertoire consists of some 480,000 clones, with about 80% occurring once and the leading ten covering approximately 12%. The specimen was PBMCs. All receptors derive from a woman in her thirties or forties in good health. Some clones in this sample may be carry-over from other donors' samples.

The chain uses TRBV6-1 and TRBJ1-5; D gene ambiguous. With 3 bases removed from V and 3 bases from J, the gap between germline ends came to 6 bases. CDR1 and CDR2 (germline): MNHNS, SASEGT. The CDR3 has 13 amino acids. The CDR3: CASSEGHNQPQHF. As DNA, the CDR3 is TGTGCCAGCAGTGAGGGCCACAATCAGCCCCAGCATTTT.

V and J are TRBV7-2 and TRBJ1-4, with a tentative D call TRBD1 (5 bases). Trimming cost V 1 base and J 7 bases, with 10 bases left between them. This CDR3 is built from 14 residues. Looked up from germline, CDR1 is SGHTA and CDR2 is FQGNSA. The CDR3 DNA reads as TGTGCCAGCAGCTTAGGCCCAGGGAGTGAAAAACTGTTTTTT. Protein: CASSLGPGSEKLFF.

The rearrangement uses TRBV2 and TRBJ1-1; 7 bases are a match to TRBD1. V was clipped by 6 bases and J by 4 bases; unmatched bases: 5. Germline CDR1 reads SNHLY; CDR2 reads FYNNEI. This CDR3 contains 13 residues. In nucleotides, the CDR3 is TGTGCCAGCAGCCAGGGGGTCTCCACTGAAGCTTTCTTT. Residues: CASSQGVSTEAFF. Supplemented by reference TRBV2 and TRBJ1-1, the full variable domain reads EPEVTQTPSHQVTQMGQEVILRCVPISNHLYFYWYRQILGQKVEFLVSFYNNEISEKSEIFDDQFSVERPDGSNFTLKIRSTKLEDSAMYFCASSQGVSTEAFFGQGTRLTVV.

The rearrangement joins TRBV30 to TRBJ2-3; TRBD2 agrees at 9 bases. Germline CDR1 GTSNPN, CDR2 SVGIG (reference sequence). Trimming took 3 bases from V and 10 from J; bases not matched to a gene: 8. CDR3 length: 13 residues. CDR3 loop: CAWSPGTSLSQYF. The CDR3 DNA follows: TGTGCCTGGAGCCCCGGGACTAGCCTCTCGCAGTATTTT. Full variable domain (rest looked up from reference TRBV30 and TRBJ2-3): SQTIHQWPATLVQPVGSPLSLECTVEGTSNPNLYWYRQAAGRGLQLLFYSVGIGQISSEVPQNLSASRPQDRQFILSSKKLLLSDSGFYLCAWSPGTSLSQYFGPGTRLTVL.

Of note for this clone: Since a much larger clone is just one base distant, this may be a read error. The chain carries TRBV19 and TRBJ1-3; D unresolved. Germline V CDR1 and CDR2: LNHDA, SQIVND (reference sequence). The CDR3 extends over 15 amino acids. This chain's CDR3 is CASSIARGSGTTIYF. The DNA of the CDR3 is TGTGCCAGTAGTATAGCCCGCGGTTCTGGAACCACCATATATTTT.

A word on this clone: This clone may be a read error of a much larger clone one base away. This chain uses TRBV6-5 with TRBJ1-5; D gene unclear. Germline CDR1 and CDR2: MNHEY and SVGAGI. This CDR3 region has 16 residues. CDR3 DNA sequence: TGTGCCAGCAGTTACGGAAACACACGTAGCAATCGGCCCCAGCATTTT. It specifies CASSYGNTRSNRPQHF.

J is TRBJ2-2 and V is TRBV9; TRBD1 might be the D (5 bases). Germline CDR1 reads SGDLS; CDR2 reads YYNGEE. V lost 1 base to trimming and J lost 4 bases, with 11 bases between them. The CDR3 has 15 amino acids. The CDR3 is CASSVWGLGTGELFF. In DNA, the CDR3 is TGTGCCAGCAGCGTATGGGGCCTTGGCACCGGGGAGCTGTTTTTT.

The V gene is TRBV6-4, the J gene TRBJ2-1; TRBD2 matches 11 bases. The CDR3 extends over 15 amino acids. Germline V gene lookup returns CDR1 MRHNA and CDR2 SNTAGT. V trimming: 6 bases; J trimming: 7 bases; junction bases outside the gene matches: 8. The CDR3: CASRDSGRASNEQFF. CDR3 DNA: TGTGCCAGCAGAGATAGCGGGAGGGCCTCGAATGAGCAGTTCTTC.

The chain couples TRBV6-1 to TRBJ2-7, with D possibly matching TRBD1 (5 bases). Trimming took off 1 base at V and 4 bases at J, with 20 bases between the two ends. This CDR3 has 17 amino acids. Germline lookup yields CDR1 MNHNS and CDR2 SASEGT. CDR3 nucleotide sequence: TGTGCCAGCAGTGAAGTGGTGGGGCTAGATAGTCGGTACGAGCAGTACTTC. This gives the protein CASSEVVGLDSRYEQYF.

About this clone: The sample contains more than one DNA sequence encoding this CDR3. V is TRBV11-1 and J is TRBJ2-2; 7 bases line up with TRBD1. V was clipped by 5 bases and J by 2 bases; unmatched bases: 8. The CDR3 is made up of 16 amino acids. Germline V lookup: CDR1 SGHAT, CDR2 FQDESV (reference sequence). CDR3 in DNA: TGTGCCAGCAGCCTTTACAGGGGTCGAAACACCGGGGAGCTGTTTTTT. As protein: CASSLYRGRNTGELFF.

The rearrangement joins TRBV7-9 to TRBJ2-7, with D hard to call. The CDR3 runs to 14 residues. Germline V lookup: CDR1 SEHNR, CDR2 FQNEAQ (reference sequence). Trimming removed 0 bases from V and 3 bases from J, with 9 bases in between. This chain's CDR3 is CASSLAGQLYEQYF. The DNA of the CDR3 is TGTGCCAGCAGCTTAGCGGGCCAACTCTACGAGCAGTACTTC.

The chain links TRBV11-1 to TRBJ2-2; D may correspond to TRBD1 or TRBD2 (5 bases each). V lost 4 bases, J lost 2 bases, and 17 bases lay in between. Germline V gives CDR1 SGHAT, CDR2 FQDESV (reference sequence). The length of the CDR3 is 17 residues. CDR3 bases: TGTGCCAGCAGCTCGGGGCAGGGTGGGTCAAACACCGGGGAGCTGTTTTTT. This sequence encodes CASSSGQGGSNTGELFF.

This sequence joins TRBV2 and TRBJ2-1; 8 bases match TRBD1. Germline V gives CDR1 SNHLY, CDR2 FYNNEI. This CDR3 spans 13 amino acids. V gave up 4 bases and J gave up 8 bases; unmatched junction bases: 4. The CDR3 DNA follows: TGTGCCAGCAGTGGGACAGGGTTCTATGAGCAGTTCTTC. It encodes CASSGTGFYEQFF. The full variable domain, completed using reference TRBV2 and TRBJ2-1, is EPEVTQTPSHQVTQMGQEVILRCVPISNHLYFYWYRQILGQKVEFLVSFYNNEISEKSEIFDDQFSVERPDGSNFTLKIRSTKLEDSAMYFCASSGTGFYEQFFGPGTRLTVL.

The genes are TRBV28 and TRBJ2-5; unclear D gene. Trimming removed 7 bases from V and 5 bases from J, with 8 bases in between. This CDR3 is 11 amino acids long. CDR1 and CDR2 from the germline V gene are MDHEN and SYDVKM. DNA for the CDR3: TGTGCCAGCACGTCGGTTGAGACCCAGTACTTC. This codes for CASTSVETQYF.

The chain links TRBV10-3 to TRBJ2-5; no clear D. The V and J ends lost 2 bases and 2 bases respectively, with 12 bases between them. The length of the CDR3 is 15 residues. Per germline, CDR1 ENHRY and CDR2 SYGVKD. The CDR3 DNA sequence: TGTGCCATCAGTGAGGGTGCTGGCGGACAAGAGACCCAGTACTTC. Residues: CAISEGAGGQETQYF.

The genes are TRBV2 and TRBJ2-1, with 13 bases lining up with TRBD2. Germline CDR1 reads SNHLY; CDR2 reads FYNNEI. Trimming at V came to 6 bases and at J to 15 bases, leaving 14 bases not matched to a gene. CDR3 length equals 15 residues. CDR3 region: CASSPGTSGIPGGFF. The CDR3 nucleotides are TGTGCCAGCAGCCCCGGGACTAGCGGGATCCCCGGGGGGTTCTTC.

The CDR3 DNA reads TGTGCCATCAGTCCGGGACAGCGAAACGGTGGGGCCAACGTCCTGACTTTC. It encodes CAISPGQRNGGANVLTF. The rearrangement joins TRBV10-3 to TRBJ2-6; 7 bases line up with TRBD1. CDR1 ENHRY and CDR2 SYGVKD come from the germline V gene. The CDR3 has 17 residues. V was pared by 5 bases and J by 3 bases, with 10 bases of the junction left unmatched.

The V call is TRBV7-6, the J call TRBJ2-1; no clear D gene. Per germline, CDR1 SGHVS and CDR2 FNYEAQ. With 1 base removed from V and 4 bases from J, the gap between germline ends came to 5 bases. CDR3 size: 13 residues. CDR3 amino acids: CASSLEEYNEQFF. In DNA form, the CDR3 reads TGTGCCAGCAGCTTAGAGGAGTACAATGAGCAGTTCTTC.

This CDR3 is CASSRDRAEKLFF. CDR3 sequence (DNA): TGTGCCAGCAGCCGGGACAGGGCTGAAAAACTGTTTTTT. The V and J genes are TRBV6-1 and TRBJ1-4; 9 bases are a match to TRBD1. V trimming: 6 bases; J trimming: 7 bases; junction bases outside the gene matches: 3. Germline assignment: CDR1 MNHNS and CDR2 SASEGT. The CDR3 sequence is 13 residues long.

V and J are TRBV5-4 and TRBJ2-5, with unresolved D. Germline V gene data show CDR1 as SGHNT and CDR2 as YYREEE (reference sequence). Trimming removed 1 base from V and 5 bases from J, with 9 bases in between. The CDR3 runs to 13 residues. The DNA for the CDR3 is TGTGCCAGCAGCTTGTATAACGGGGAGACCCAGTACTTC. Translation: CASSLYNGETQYF.

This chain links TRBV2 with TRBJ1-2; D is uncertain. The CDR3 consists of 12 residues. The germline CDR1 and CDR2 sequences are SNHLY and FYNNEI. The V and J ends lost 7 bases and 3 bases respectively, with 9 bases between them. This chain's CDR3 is CASKKAHYGYTF. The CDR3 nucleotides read TGTGCCAGCAAAAAGGCTCACTATGGCTACACCTTC.

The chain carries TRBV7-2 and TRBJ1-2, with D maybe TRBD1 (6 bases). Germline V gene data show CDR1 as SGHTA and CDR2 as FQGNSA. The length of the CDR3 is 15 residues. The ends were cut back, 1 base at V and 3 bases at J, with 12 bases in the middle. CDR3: CASSLGSAGDYGYTF. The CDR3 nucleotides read TGTGCCAGCAGCTTAGGGTCGGCAGGGGACTATGGCTACACCTTC.

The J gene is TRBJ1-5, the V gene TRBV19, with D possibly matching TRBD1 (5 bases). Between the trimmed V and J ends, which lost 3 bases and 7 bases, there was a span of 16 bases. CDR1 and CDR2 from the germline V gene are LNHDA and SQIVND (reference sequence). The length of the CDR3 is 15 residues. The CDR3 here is CASSIIQGTRQPQHF. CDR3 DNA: TGTGCCAGTAGTATTATCCAGGGAACGCGGCAGCCCCAGCATTTT.

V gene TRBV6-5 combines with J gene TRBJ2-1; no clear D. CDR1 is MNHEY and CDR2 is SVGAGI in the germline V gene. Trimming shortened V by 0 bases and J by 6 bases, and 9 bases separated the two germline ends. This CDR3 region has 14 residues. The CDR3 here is CASSYSVTLNEQFF. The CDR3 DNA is TGTGCCAGCAGTTACTCGGTGACTCTCAATGAGCAGTTCTTC.

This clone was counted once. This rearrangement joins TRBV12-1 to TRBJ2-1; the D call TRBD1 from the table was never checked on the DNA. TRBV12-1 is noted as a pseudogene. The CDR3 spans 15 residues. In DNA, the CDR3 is TGTGCCAGCAGCCCATGGGACAGGGGTAGCAATGAGCAGTTCTTC. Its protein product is CASSPWDRGSNEQFF.

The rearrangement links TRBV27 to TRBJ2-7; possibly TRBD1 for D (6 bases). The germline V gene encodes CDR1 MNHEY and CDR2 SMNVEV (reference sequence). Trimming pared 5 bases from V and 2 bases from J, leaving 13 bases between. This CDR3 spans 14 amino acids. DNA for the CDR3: TGTGCCAGCAGTCCTTACAGGGACGCCTACGAGCAGTACTTC. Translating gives CASSPYRDAYEQYF.

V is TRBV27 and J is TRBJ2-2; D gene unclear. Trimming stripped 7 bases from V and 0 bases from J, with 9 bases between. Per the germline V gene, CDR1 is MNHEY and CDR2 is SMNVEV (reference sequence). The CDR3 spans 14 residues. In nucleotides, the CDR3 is TGTGCCAGCAACCAGGCCGCGAACACCGGGGAGCTGTTTTTT. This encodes CASNQAANTGELFF.